This T cell receptor (beta chain) was captured in a study of T cells after yellow fever vaccination. About the research overall: Low-cell-number fractions underwent preparation using SMART-Seq v4 Ultra Low Input.

This clonotype was counted many times. Its antigen is currently unknown. By 5'RACE template switching, TCR cDNA was produced, with a universal primer site and UMIs added in the process. TCRdb re-called the 5' RACE reads with MiXCR, one entry per CDR3 protein. The sample consists of 250,000 or so distinct CDR3 sequences, over 3% of them appearing once. Overall study findings and caveats: Peaking on day 5 versus 15, the secondary response was faster but weaker. Researchers noted that a small share of clonotypes showed up in both CD4 and CD8 compartments.

Here the sequenced sample was PBMCs, taken 15 days after the yellow fever booster vaccination. The receptor was isolated from a man younger than 35 who received the YFV17D yellow fever vaccine.

CDR3 DNA sequence: TGCAGTGCTAGAGACGCCCTCCGGGACAGCCAGCCCCAGCATTTT. As protein: CSARDALRDSQPQHF. V and J are TRBV20-1 and TRBJ1-5; 7 nucleotides line up with TRBD1. V was clipped by 0 bases and J by 7 bases; unmatched bases: 9. CDR3 length equals 15 residues. The V gene's germline CDR1 is DFQATT and CDR2 SNEGSKA (reference sequence).